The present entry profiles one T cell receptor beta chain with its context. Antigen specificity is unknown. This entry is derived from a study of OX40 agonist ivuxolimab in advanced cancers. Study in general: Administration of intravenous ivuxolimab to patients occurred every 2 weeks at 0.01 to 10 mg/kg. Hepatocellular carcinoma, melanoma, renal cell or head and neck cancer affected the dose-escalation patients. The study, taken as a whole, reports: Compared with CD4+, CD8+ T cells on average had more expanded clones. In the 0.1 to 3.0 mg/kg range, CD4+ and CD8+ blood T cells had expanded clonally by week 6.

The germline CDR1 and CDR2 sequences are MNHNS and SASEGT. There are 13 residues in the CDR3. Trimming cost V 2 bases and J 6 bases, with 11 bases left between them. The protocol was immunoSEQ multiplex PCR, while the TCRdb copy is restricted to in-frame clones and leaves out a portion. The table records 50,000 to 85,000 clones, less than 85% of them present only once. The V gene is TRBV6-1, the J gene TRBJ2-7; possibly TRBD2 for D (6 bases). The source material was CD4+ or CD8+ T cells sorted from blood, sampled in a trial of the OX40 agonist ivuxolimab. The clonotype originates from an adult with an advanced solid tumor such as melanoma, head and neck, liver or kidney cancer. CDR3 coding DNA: TGTGCCAGCAGTGAATTCACGGAGGGCGAGCAGTACTTC. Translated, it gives CASSEFTEGEQYF.